These T cell receptor beta chains were read from a single sample in a study of blood T cells in healthy people across ages. MiXCR, run by TCRdb on the 5' RACE reads, gives a single entry per CDR3 protein. The sample comprises about 510,000 distinct CDR3 sequences, over 25% of which are singletons, and roughly 3.5% rests with the top ten. This sample also appeared in a second study, on T cells of mothers and their children.

Sequenced input: blood. The receptor source for this set is a boy between 2 and 10 years old in good health. Each CDR3 is given with its conserved first and last residue. A D gene is named only where the DNA matches it firmly. Part of the rows lack a size; the others show once, few, many or a class for expanded clones.

>TRBJ2-3|many|-|TRBV20-1
TGCAGTGCTATTGGGCTGGTTCAGGACCGCACAGATACGCAGTATTTT
CSAIGLVQDRTDTQYF
>TRBJ2-7|few|TRBD2|TRBV7-9
TGTGCCAGCAGAAAGGCCGGGACTAGCGGATACGAGCAGTACTTC
CASRKAGTSGYEQYF
>TRBJ2-1|-|TRBD2|TRBV5-1
TGCGCCAGCAGAGGTTCTAGCGGGGGGTTCTACAATGAGCAGTTCTTC
CASRGSSGGFYNEQFF
>TRBJ2-7|-|-|TRBV4-3
TGCGCCAGCAGCCAAGGATCAGGGGGGTCATACGAGCAGTACTTC
CASSQGSGGSYEQYF
>TRBJ1-2|-|-|TRBV6-5
TGTGCCAGCAGAAGGGACTCAGGCTATGGCTACACCTTC
CASRRDSGYGYTF
>TRBJ1-5|few|-|TRBV25-1
TGTGCCAGCAGTGAAACGGGGGGTCCTAGCAATCAGCCCCAGCATTTT
CASSETGGPSNQPQHF
>TRBJ1-2|-|-|TRBV29-1
TGCAGCGTTGACAGGGCAGAATATGGCTACACCTTC
CSVDRAEYGYTF
>TRBJ2-1|-|TRBD2|TRBV28
TGTGCCAGCAGGGGCGGGGGGGGCTACAATGAGCAGTTCTTC
CASRGGGGYNEQFF
>TRBJ2-5|few|-|TRBV20-1
TGCAGTGCTAGATATCTCGGTCAGGCTCCGCAAGAGACCCAGTACTTC
CSARYLGQAPQETQYF
>TRBJ2-3|few|TRBD2|TRBV10-3
TGTGCCATCACGAATAGCGGGTTTAGCACAGATACGCAGTATTTT
CAITNSGFSTDTQYF
>TRBJ1-4|-|-|TRBV5-1
TGCGTCAGCAGCTCCTTCGCGCCTAAATTGGAACTGTTTTTT
CVSSSFAPKLELFF
>TRBJ2-1|-|TRBD2|TRBV5-5
TGTGCCAGCAGCCGCTCTCGGGGGGCTAGCGGGGCCAATGAGCAGTTCTTC
CASSRSRGASGANEQFF
>TRBJ2-1|-|TRBD2|TRBV11-2
TGTGCCAGCAGCTCCCTCGGCGGGAGTTCCTACAATGAGCAGTTCTTC
CASSSLGGSSYNEQFF
>TRBJ2-3|once|TRBD1|TRBV12-3/TRBV12-4
TGTGCCAGCAGTACCGGGACAGGGGGCGAAGGTGGCCCAGATACGCAGTATTTT
CASSTGTGGEGGPDTQYF
>TRBJ2-3|-|-|TRBV9
TGTGCCAGCAGCGTAGCCCCCGCAACAGATACGCAGTATTTT
CASSVAPATDTQYF
>TRBJ2-5|-|-|TRBV5-1
TGCGCCAGCAGCTTGGCCTCGGCCAGGGGATACCAAGAGACCCAGTACTTC
CASSLASARGYQETQYF
>TRBJ1-6|few|-|TRBV12-3/TRBV12-4
TGTGCCAGCAGTTTAGCGCATTATAATTCACCCCTCCACTTT
CASSLAHYNSPLHF
>TRBJ2-5|-|TRBD2|TRBV6-2/TRBV6-3
TGTGCCAGCAGTTACGTTTTCGGCGGGGGGTCTCAAGAGACCCAGTACTTC
CASSYVFGGGSQETQYF
>TRBJ1-1|-|-|TRBV2
TGTGCCAGCAGTGAAGTGTGGCTGAACACTGAAGCTTTCTTT
CASSEVWLNTEAFF
>TRBJ1-4|-|-|TRBV18
TGTGCCAGCTCAGAACGGGACTCCACGAGGGAAAAACTGTTTTTT
CASSERDSTREKLFF
>TRBJ1-1|-|-|TRBV18
TGTGCCAGCTCACCAAAGGAGAACACTGAAGCTTTCTTT
CASSPKENTEAFF
>TRBJ2-1|many|TRBD2|TRBV2
TGTGCCAGCAGTGACCCTCTAGCGGTAGACTCTAATGAGCAGTTCTTC
CASSDPLAVDSNEQFF
>TRBJ2-1|-|TRBD2|TRBV27
TGTGCCAGCAGTTTAGAGCTAGGACTAGTACACAATGAGCAGTTCTTC
CASSLELGLVHNEQFF
>TRBJ2-1|few|-|TRBV12-3/TRBV12-4
TGTGCCAGCAGTGTGAGGGAGTCCTACAATGAGCAGTTCTTC
CASSVRESYNEQFF
>TRBJ2-7|-|TRBD2|TRBV27
TGTGCCAGCTGGGGGACTAGCGGGAGGCCCTCAACGGGATACGAGCAGTACTTC
CASWGTSGRPSTGYEQYF
>TRBJ2-5|-|TRBD2|TRBV29-1
TGCAGCGGACTAGCGGGGGAGGAGACCCAGTACTTC
CSGLAGEETQYF
>TRBJ2-7|few|-|TRBV2
TGTGCCAGCAGTGAAACGGAGGGCGTCTACGAGCAGTACTTC
CASSETEGVYEQYF
>TRBJ2-1|-|TRBD2|TRBV4-3
TGCGCCAGCAGCCAATTAGCGGGAAGGGGCAATGAGCAGTTCTTC
CASSQLAGRGNEQFF
>TRBJ2-2|-|-|TRBV6-1
TGTGCCAGCAGTGATAGCCGGGACTCACCCACCGGGGAGCTGTTTTTT
CASSDSRDSPTGELFF
>TRBJ2-5|few|TRBD1|TRBV27
TGTGCCAGCAGTTTAACGACAGGGAGCGGTGGGACCCAGTACTTC
CASSLTTGSGGTQYF
>TRBJ2-1|few|-|TRBV7-8
TGTGCCAGCAGCGGGAGGGGGGTTTCCTACAATGAGCAGTTCTTC
CASSGRGVSYNEQFF
>TRBJ2-7|few|-|TRBV20-1
TGCAGTGCCCCAACAGGAGGCAGGTCCTACGAGCAGTACTTC
CSAPTGGRSYEQYF
>TRBJ2-1|-|TRBD2|TRBV9
TGTGCCAGCAGCCGGACAAGCGGGGGCACCCACATCAATGAGCAGTTCTTC
CASSRTSGGTHINEQFF
>TRBJ1-1|-|-|TRBV12-5
TGTGCTAGTGGTTTGGCAACTGGGACGGTCATGGCCACTGAAGCTTTCTTT
CASGLATGTVMATEAFF
>TRBJ1-3|-|-|TRBV7-2
TGTGCCAGCAGCCGGGGGGGCGCCATATATTTT
CASSRGGAIYF
>TRBJ2-5|few|-|TRBV6-2/TRBV6-3
TGTGCCAGCAGTTACTCCACAGGGGAGGCGAAGACCCAGTACTTC
CASSYSTGEAKTQYF
>TRBJ2-7|many|TRBD2|TRBV28
TGTGCCAGCAGAAATATGGCTAGCGGGACCTACGAGCAGTACTTC
CASRNMASGTYEQYF
>TRBJ2-3|few|TRBD1|TRBV29-1
TGCAGCGTTGAACAGACAGGGGGCGGGGAAGATACGCAGTATTTT
CSVEQTGGGEDTQYF
>TRBJ2-7|-|-|TRBV10-3
TGTGCCACACAGGACGGCTACGAGCAGTACTTC
CATQDGYEQYF
>TRBJ1-2|-|TRBD1|TRBV7-9
TGTGCCAGCAGCTCGGCGGACAGGTCCGTTAACACCTTC
CASSSADRSVNTF
>TRBJ2-7|few|TRBD1|TRBV6-2/TRBV6-3
TGTGCCAGCAGTCCCCATACCGGGACAGACGAGCAGTACTTC
CASSPHTGTDEQYF
>TRBJ2-7|-|-|TRBV29-1
TGCAGCGTTGAGGGGACGGGGGCGGCCTACGAGCAGTACTTC
CSVEGTGAAYEQYF
>TRBJ2-4|-|TRBD2|TRBV7-2
TGTGCCAGCAGCTTAGCTCCCAGCGGGGTAGTCATTCAGTACTTC
CASSLAPSGVVIQYF
>TRBJ2-4|few|TRBD2|TRBV4-3
TGCGCCAGCAGCCAACTAGAGGGGACTAGCAACGTCCTAGCCAAAAACATTCAGTACTTC
CASSQLEGTSNVLAKNIQYF
>TRBJ2-3|-|TRBD1|TRBV29-1
TGCAGCGTCCCGGACAGGATATTCGCAGATACGCAGTATTTT
CSVPDRIFADTQYF
>TRBJ2-1|-|TRBD2|TRBV7-9
TGTGCCAGCAGCACACTAGCGGGACGCCCCTACAATGAGCAGTTCTTC
CASSTLAGRPYNEQFF
>TRBJ2-5|-|-|TRBV5-1
TGCGCCAGCAGCCCGGGGGCCATCGGGGGAGCACAAGAGACCCAGTACTTC
CASSPGAIGGAQETQYF